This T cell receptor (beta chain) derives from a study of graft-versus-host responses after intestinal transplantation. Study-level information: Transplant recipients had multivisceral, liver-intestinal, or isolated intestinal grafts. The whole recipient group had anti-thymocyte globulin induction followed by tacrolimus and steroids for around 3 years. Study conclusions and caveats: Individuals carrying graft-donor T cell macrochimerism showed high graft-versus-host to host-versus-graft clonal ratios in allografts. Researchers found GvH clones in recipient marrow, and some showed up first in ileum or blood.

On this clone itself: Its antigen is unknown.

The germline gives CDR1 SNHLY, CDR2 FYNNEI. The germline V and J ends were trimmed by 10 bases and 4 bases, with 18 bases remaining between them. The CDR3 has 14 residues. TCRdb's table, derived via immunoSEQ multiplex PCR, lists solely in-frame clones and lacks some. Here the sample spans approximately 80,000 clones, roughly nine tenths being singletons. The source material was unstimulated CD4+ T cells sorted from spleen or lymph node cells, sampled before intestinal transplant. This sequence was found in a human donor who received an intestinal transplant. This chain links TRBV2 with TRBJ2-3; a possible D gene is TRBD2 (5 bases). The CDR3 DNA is TGTGCCACCGTTGGAAGAGTTAGCGCAGATACGCAGTATTTT. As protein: CATVGRVSADTQYF. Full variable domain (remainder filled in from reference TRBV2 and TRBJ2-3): EPEVTQTPSHQVTQMGQEVILRCVPISNHLYFYWYRQILGQKVEFLVSFYNNEISEKSEIFDDQFSVERPDGSNFTLKIRSTKLEDSAMYFCATVGRVSADTQYFGPGTRLTVL.